Following are 16 T cell receptor beta chains from one sample sequenced in a study of blood T cell repertoires in COVID-19. TCRdb's copy holds only in-frame clones and misses some; the assay was immunoSEQ multiplex PCR. The sample has approximately 260,000 clones, around 90% seen once. Sequencing was done on a sample of PBMCs or T cells enriched from blood (not recorded which). These receptors were obtained from a woman aged 25 to 39 with acute COVID-19.

This chain links TRBV5-8 with TRBJ2-7, with a possible D match to TRBD1 (5 bases). Germline CDR1 and CDR2: SGHTS and YDEGEE. Between the trimmed V and J ends, which lost 0 bases and 13 bases, there was a span of 20 bases. The length of the CDR3 is 14 residues. The CDR3 spells CASSLEGNSMLLYF. The DNA for the CDR3 is TGTGCCAGCAGCTTGGAGGGGAACTCGATGCTCCTCTACTTC. Using reference TRBV5-8 and TRBJ2-7 for the parts outside the CDR3, the full variable domain is EAGVTQSPTHLIKTRGQQATLRCSPISGHTSVYWYQQALGLGLQFLLWYDEGEERNRGNFPPRFSGRQFPNYSSELNVNALELEDSALYLCASSLEGNSMLLYFGPGTRLTVT.

The gene calls are TRBV5-1 and TRBJ2-2, with 7 bases lining up with TRBD1. Germline V gene data show CDR1 as SGHRS and CDR2 as YFSETQ. With V trimmed by 4 bases and J by 0 bases, 9 bases remained unmatched. CDR3 length: 17 residues. The CDR3 region is CASSLIGGGTNTGELFF. CDR3 coding DNA: TGCGCCAGCAGCCTAATAGGGGGCGGTACGAACACCGGGGAGCTGTTTTTT.

V usage is TRBV7-8 and J usage is TRBJ2-1, with 9 nucleotides matching TRBD2. The germline V gene has CDR1 SGHVS and CDR2 FQNEAQ. The CDR3 totals 14 residues. J was trimmed by 9 bases and V by 6 bases; bases with no gene match: 9. CDR3 nucleotide sequence: TGTGCCAGCAGATCTGCGGGGGGGTTGAGTGAGCAGTTCTTC. This translates into CASRSAGGLSEQFF.

This chain connects TRBV5-1 to TRBJ1-6, with 10 positions matching TRBD1. The germline V gene has CDR1 SGHRS and CDR2 YFSETQ. With 0 bases clipped from V and 10 bases from J, the junction kept 4 bases outside the gene matches. The CDR3 sequence is 15 residues long. The CDR3, as DNA: TGCGCCAGCAGCTTGGGGACAGGGGGGCACTCACCCCTCCACTTT. It specifies CASSLGTGGHSPLHF. The whole variable domain, filled in from reference TRBV5-1 and TRBJ1-6, reads KAGVTQTPRYLIKTRGQQVTLSCSPISGHRSVSWYQQTPGQGLQFLFEYFSETQRNKGNFPGRFSGRQFSNSRSEMNVSTLELGDSALYLCASSLGTGGHSPLHFGNGTRLTVT.

This clone was seen only a few times. The rearrangement uses TRBV5-1 and TRBJ1-4, with 8 bases matching TRBD1. V lost 4 bases, J lost 7 bases, and 9 bases stayed unmatched. There are 15 residues in the CDR3. CDR1 and CDR2 from the germline V gene are SGHRS and YFSETQ. The CDR3 coding sequence is TGCGCCAGCAGCCCACAGGGGGTTGTAGGTGAAAAACTGTTTTTT. The encoded protein is CASSPQGVVGEKLFF.

The chain has TRBV2 and TRBJ2-1; 7 nucleotides align to TRBD2. Trimming at V came to 2 bases and at J to 7 bases, leaving 8 bases not matched to a gene. The germline V gene encodes CDR1 SNHLY and CDR2 FYNNEI. The CDR3 has 15 residues. The CDR3 nucleotides are TGTGCCAGCAGTGAAATGGCGGGAGTTTATAATGAGCAGTTCTTC. Translating gives CASSEMAGVYNEQFF.

V gene TRBV18 combines with J gene TRBJ2-2, with D perhaps TRBD2 (6 bases). The CDR3 consists of 18 residues. V was clipped by 2 bases and J by 2 bases, with 18 bases between them. The V gene's germline CDR1 is KGHSH and CDR2 LQKENI. The CDR3 DNA reads TGTGCCAGCTCACCAAGGGTCATGCGGGGACTCAACACCGGGGAGCTGTTTTTT. It yields the protein CASSPRVMRGLNTGELFF.

The rearrangement links TRBV3-1 (or the pseudogene TRBV3-2) to TRBJ2-5; D might be TRBD2 (6 bases). The V gene lost 0 bases and the J gene lost 5 bases, with 19 bases spanning the gap. The germline V gene has CDR1 LGHDT and CDR2 YNNKEL (reference sequence). The length of the CDR3 is 17 residues. The CDR3 protein is CASSQDRTSPPGETQYF. DNA for the CDR3: TGTGCCAGCAGCCAAGATCGAACTAGCCCGCCCGGGGAGACCCAGTACTTC.

This chain joins TRBV5-1 and TRBJ2-1; D remains ambiguous. V was trimmed by 3 bases and J by 4 bases, leaving 17 bases between them. The V gene's germline CDR1 is SGHRS and CDR2 YFSETQ. The CDR3 extends over 16 amino acids. DNA of the CDR3: TGCGCCAGCAGCTCCACAACCCAGTCGAAGTACAATGAGCAGTTCTTC. It specifies CASSSTTQSKYNEQFF.

In this sample, this clone turned up once. This chain links TRBV4-3 with TRBJ1-2; TRBD1 agrees at 11 bases. CDR3 length equals 15 residues. The germline CDR1 and CDR2 sequences are LGHNA and YSLEER. V was clipped by 3 bases and J by 4 bases; unmatched bases: 4. CDR3 bases: TGCGCCAGCAGCCAGGGGGACAGGGGGTTCTATGGCTACACCTTC. Protein product: CASSQGDRGFYGYTF.

The chain links TRBV19 to TRBJ1-1, with D tentatively TRBD1 (6 bases). CDR1 is LNHDA, CDR2 SQIVND, per germline (reference sequence). The CDR3 sequence is 15 residues long. Trimming removed 2 bases from V and 5 bases from J, with 15 bases in between. The DNA of the CDR3 is TGTGCCAGTAGTATATGGGGGCGCGGGGGGACTGAAGCTTTCTTT. Its protein product is CASSIWGRGGTEAFF.

The rearrangement links TRBV29-1 to TRBJ2-5; a weak D match, TRBD2 (6 bases). CDR3 length: 13 residues. V gave up 4 bases and J gave up 5 bases, with 14 bases separating them. Germline assignment: CDR1 SQVTM and CDR2 ANQGSEA. Written as DNA, the CDR3 is TGCAGCGTTGGTCGGGAGCGCGGGGAGACCCAGTACTTC. As protein: CSVGRERGETQYF.

This chain connects TRBV5-6 to TRBJ2-7; D is undetermined. V lost 4 bases and J lost 3, with 14 bases in between. The CDR3 is 14 amino acids. The germline gives CDR1 SGHDT, CDR2 YYEEEE. DNA for the CDR3: TGTGCCAGCAGCGCGACTGGAACTGTCTACGAGCAGTACTTC. Translating it yields CASSATGTVYEQYF.

The V call is TRBV7-6, the J call TRBJ2-3; TRBD2 matches 11 bases. V was pared by 5 bases and J by 0 bases, with 7 bases of the junction left unmatched. The CDR3 runs 17 residues. Germline CDR1 and CDR2: SGHVS and FNYEAQ. The CDR3 reads CASSKGLAASSTDTQYF. The DNA for the CDR3 is TGTGCCAGCAGCAAGGGACTAGCGGCTTCTAGCACAGATACGCAGTATTTT.

The rearrangement links TRBV5-1 to TRBJ2-2, with 10 positions matching TRBD1. This CDR3 region has 17 residues. V shed 2 bases, J shed 4 bases, and the junction held 8 bases outside the gene matches. Germline loops: CDR1 SGHRS, CDR2 YFSETQ. CDR3 region: CASSFRRTGGITGELFF. The CDR3 region has the DNA TGCGCCAGCAGCTTCCGTAGGACAGGGGGTATCACCGGGGAGCTGTTTTTT.

This rearrangement joins TRBV19 to TRBJ1-1; 9 nucleotides line up with TRBD1. The CDR3 contains 14 residues. Germline CDR1 reads LNHDA; CDR2 reads SQIVND (reference sequence). J was trimmed by 5 bases and V by 2 bases; bases with no gene match: 3. CDR3 loop: CASSISGQGTEAFF. The DNA of the CDR3 is TGTGCCAGTAGTATATCCGGACAGGGGACTGAAGCTTTCTTT.